The clone carrying this T cell receptor (beta chain) was observed a single time. V shed 3 bases and J 3 bases; nucleotides not matched to a gene: 12. Germline V gene lookup returns CDR1 SGHAT and CDR2 FQNNGV. This CDR3 has 17 amino acids. Grouping used clinical history reported by participants in a survey and questionnaire. The data were taken from a study of blood T cell repertoires in COVID-19. Original handling: Reference gene primers were amplified, and this amplification served to estimate nucleated cell counts. Here immunoSEQ multiplex PCR was the method, and the copy in TCRdb shows in-frame clones only, minus some. V, J and clone size derive from that table, while D and trimming were established from the DNA sequence. The table records a few hundred thousand clones, 88% of them present only once.

Sequenced input: PBMCs or T cells enriched from blood (not recorded which). This chain uses TRBV11-2 with TRBJ2-5, with 8 positions matching TRBD1. The TCR originated in a woman aged 50 to 65 with acute COVID-19. The chain's CDR3 is CASSFTMALTGEETQYF. CDR3 coding DNA: TGTGCCAGCAGCTTTACTATGGCCCTGACAGGGGAAGAGACCCAGTACTTC. Full variable domain (missing parts from reference TRBV11-2 and TRBJ2-5): EAGVAQSPRYKIIEKRQSVAFWCNPISGHATLYWYQQILGQGPKLLIQFQNNGVVDDSQLPKDRFSAERLKGVDSTLKIQPAKLEDSAVYLCASSFTMALTGEETQYFGPGTRLLVL.